Below are 29 T cell receptor beta chains sequenced from a single sample in a study of blood T cell repertoires in COVID-19. Profiling relied on immunoSEQ multiplex PCR, and the TCRdb table lists in-frame clones only, not all of them. The sample holds approximately 200,000 clones, 70% to 85% seen once. The sample consisted of peripheral blood. The receptors shown here come from a human donor with acute or convalescent COVID-19. The donor label of this sample is uncertain.

V is TRBV18 and J is TRBJ2-7; 12 bases line up with TRBD2. J was trimmed by 1 base and V by 5 bases; bases with no gene match: 3. The CDR3 runs 15 residues. Germline CDR1 is KGHSH and CDR2 is LQKENI. CDR3 loop: CASSITSGRSYEQYF. CDR3 sequence (DNA): TGTGCCAGCTCAATTACTAGCGGGAGGTCCTACGAGCAGTACTTC.

CDR3 amino acids: CASSVGGFTYNEQFF. The CDR3 bases are TGTGCCAGCAGCGTAGGAGGGTTTACCTACAATGAGCAGTTCTTC. The gene calls are TRBV9 and TRBJ2-1; tentative D call: TRBD2 (5 bases). CDR1 and CDR2 from the germline V gene are SGDLS and YYNGEE. V lost 0 bases to trimming and J lost 2 bases, with 9 bases between them. This CDR3 region has 15 residues.

V usage is TRBV28 and J usage is TRBJ1-1; D possibly corresponds to TRBD1 (6 bases). The CDR3 sequence is 13 residues long. Germline CDR1 reads MDHEN; CDR2 reads SYDVKM. Deletions cut 9 bases from V and 5 bases from J, with 16 bases between. The CDR3 spells CASCLGGSTEAFF. DNA for the CDR3: TGTGCCAGTTGCCTTGGGGGCTCGACTGAAGCTTTCTTT.

This CDR3 reads CASSLTGTSFYEQYF. CDR3 DNA sequence: TGTGCCAGCAGCTTAACCGGGACTAGCTTCTACGAGCAGTACTTC. The genes are TRBV7-6 and TRBJ2-7; 9 nucleotides match TRBD2. CDR1 and CDR2 from the germline V gene are SGHVS and FNYEAQ. This CDR3 contains 15 residues. Trimming at V came to 2 bases and at J to 3 bases, leaving 5 bases not matched to a gene.

The chain uses TRBV5-1 and TRBJ2-7; the match to TRBD2 covers 7 bases. The CDR3 has 15 amino acids. V shed 1 base and J 0 bases; nucleotides not matched to a gene: 4. Germline V gene sequence: CDR1 SGHRS, CDR2 YFSETQ. CDR3 in amino acids: CASSLTAGDSYEQYF. CDR3 DNA: TGCGCCAGCAGCTTGACGGCGGGGGACTCCTACGAGCAGTACTTC.

This chain links TRBV7-7 with TRBJ2-1, with D perhaps matching TRBD1 (5 bases). Trimming stripped 2 bases from V and 9 bases from J, with 17 bases between. Germline CDR1 reads SSHAT; CDR2 reads FNYEAQ (reference sequence). The CDR3 totals 15 residues. CDR3 in DNA: TGTGCCAGCAGCTTATCCCCTCAGGGTTCCGGTGAGCAGTTCTTC. Its translation: CASSLSPQGSGEQFF. Full variable domain (outside the CDR3, taken from reference TRBV7-7 and TRBJ2-1): GAGVSQSPRYKVTKRGQDVTLRCDPISSHATLYWYQQALGQGPEFLTYFNYEAQPDKSGLPSDRFSAERPEGSISTLTIQRTEQRDSAMYRCASSLSPQGSGEQFFGPGTRLTVL.

V gene TRBV7-6 combines with J gene TRBJ2-7; D gene unclear. In germline, CDR1 is SGHVS, CDR2 FNYEAQ. This CDR3 region has 14 residues. The V end was cut by 5 bases, the J end by 4 bases, with 15 bases between. CDR3 loop: CASSPDTILYEQYF. The CDR3 coding sequence is TGTGCCAGCAGCCCCGACACCATCTTGTACGAGCAGTACTTC.

This chain connects TRBV6-2 or TRBV6-3 to TRBJ1-5; weak D call: TRBD1 (5 bases). The V end lost 6 bases, the J end lost 7 bases, and 16 bases lay between the germline ends. The length of the CDR3 is 14 residues. Germline CDR1 is MNHEY and CDR2 is SVGEGT. This CDR3 is CASSPPAGRQPQHF. The CDR3 nucleotides are TGTGCCAGCAGCCCCCCTGCAGGGCGCCAGCCCCAGCATTTT.

The chain links TRBV29-1 to TRBJ2-7, with 7 bases matching TRBD2. V gave up 4 bases and J gave up 3 bases; unmatched junction bases: 9. The CDR3 covers 14 residues. Germline values: CDR1 SQVTM, CDR2 ANQGSEA. CDR3 residues: CSVVLASGLYEQYF. The CDR3 coding sequence is TGCAGCGTTGTTTTGGCTAGCGGACTCTACGAGCAGTACTTC.

The J gene is TRBJ1-1, the V gene TRBV18, with TRBD1 as a possible D gene (5 bases). CDR1 KGHSH and CDR2 LQKENI come from the germline V gene. The CDR3 covers 17 residues. Trimming left V 6 bases short and J 1 base short, with 21 bases between. CDR3 coding DNA: TGTGCCAGCTCCGTTAACCGGCGGGGGAATGGGAACACTGAAGCTTTCTTT. Protein product: CASSVNRRGNGNTEAFF. The whole variable domain, filled in from reference TRBV18 and TRBJ1-1, reads NAGVMQNPRHLVRRRGQEARLRCSPMKGHSHVYWYRQLPEEGLKFMVYLQKENIIDESGMPKERFSAEFPKEGPSILRIQQVVRGDSAAYFCASSVNRRGNGNTEAFFGQGTRLTVV.

The J gene is TRBJ2-3, the V gene TRBV6-5; 11 bases fit TRBD1. This CDR3 has 15 residues. V lost 6 bases and J lost 2; bases outside the gene matches: 4. The germline CDR1 and CDR2 sequences are MNHEY and SVGAGI. CDR3 nucleotide sequence: TGTGCCAGCAGCCGGGGACAGGGGGTCACAGATACGCAGTATTTT. Its translation: CASSRGQGVTDTQYF.

The chain joins TRBV29-1 to TRBJ2-7; 8 nucleotides align to TRBD2. Trimming cost V 7 bases and J 2 bases; bases outside gene matches: 10. Germline V gene data show CDR1 as SQVTM and CDR2 as ANQGSEA. CDR3 length equals 14 residues. This CDR3 is CSAVTSGRTYEQYF. CDR3 DNA sequence: TGCAGCGCCGTCACGAGCGGGAGAACCTACGAGCAGTACTTC.

This rearrangement joins TRBV7-2 to TRBJ2-2, with D tentatively TRBD2 (5 bases). Germline assignment: CDR1 SGHTA and CDR2 FQGNSA. The ends were cut back, 2 bases at V and 3 bases at J, with 16 bases in the middle. The CDR3 covers 17 residues. The CDR3: CASSLLPTTVYTGELFF. The DNA for the CDR3 is TGTGCCAGCAGCTTACTACCGACTACAGTTTACACCGGGGAGCTGTTTTTT. The full variable domain, its missing parts supplied by reference TRBV7-2 and TRBJ2-2, is GAGVSQSPSNKVTEKGKDVELRCDPISGHTALYWYRQSLGQGLEFLIYFQGNSAPDKSGLPSDRFSAERTGGSVSTLTIQRTQQEDSAVYLCASSLLPTTVYTGELFFGEGSRLTVL.

The V call is TRBV7-9, the J call TRBJ2-2; 9 positions agree with TRBD2. The CDR3 loop spans 14 amino acids. In germline, CDR1 is SEHNR, CDR2 FQNEAQ (reference sequence). Trimming cost V 5 bases and J 5 bases; bases outside gene matches: 3. CDR3 amino acids: CASSLSGSTGELFF. In DNA form, the CDR3 reads TGTGCCAGCAGCCTTAGCGGGAGTACCGGGGAGCTGTTTTTT.

This clone was detected a few times. The CDR3 here is CASGRTGGYEQYF. CDR3 sequence (DNA): TGTGCCAGCGGGAGGACAGGCGGGTACGAGCAGTACTTC. The chain carries TRBV4-2 and TRBJ2-7, with a possible D match to TRBD1 (7 bases). CDR1 and CDR2 (germline): LGHNA, YNFKEQ. Trimming took off 8 bases at V and 4 bases at J, with 15 bases between the two ends. This CDR3 is built from 13 residues.

The sample holds one count of this clone. This chain joins TRBV19 and TRBJ2-5, with TRBD2 as a possible D gene (6 bases). CDR1 LNHDA and CDR2 SQIVND come from the germline V gene (reference sequence). Trimming took off 6 bases at V and 1 base at J, with 9 bases between the two ends. CDR3 length: 13 amino acids. The CDR3 coding sequence is TGTGCCAGTAGCCCGACTAGCCAAGAGACCCAGTACTTC. Protein sequence: CASSPTSQETQYF.

This clone was detected only a few times. Other nucleotide sequences from this sample produce the same CDR3. The chain combines TRBV18 with TRBJ1-1, with TRBD1 matching over 9 bases. V lost 3 bases and J lost 5; bases outside the gene matches: 4. The CDR3 length is 14 residues. Germline-derived CDR1 and CDR2 are KGHSH and LQKENI. In DNA form, the CDR3 reads TGTGCCAGCTCACCGGGACAGGGAGGGACTGAAGCTTTCTTT. Translating gives CASSPGQGGTEAFF.

The chain has TRBV12-3 or TRBV12-4 and TRBJ1-1; D may be TRBD1 (6 bases). The CDR3 loop spans 13 amino acids. Trimming removed 4 bases at V and 6 bases at J, with 12 bases between. Here the CDR3 DNA reads TGTGCCAGCAGTTCTCGCCAGGGGTCTGAAGCTTTCTTT. Translation gives CASSSRQGSEAFF.

The V gene is TRBV9, the J gene TRBJ2-7; the match to TRBD2 covers 13 bases. The CDR3 is made up of 16 amino acids. Germline CDR1 reads SGDLS; CDR2 reads YYNGEE. Trimming at V came to 3 bases and at J to 3 bases, leaving 6 bases not matched to a gene. DNA for the CDR3: TGTGCCAGCAGCGACGGGACTAGCGGGAATCTCTACGAGCAGTACTTC. It translates to CASSDGTSGNLYEQYF. Using reference TRBV9 and TRBJ2-7 for the parts outside the CDR3, the full variable domain is DSGVTQTPKHLITATGQRVTLRCSPRSGDLSVYWYQQSLDQGLQFLIQYYNGEERAKGNILERFSAQQFPDLHSELNLSSLELGDSALYFCASSDGTSGNLYEQYFGPGTRLTVT.

V gene TRBV7-9 combines with J gene TRBJ2-5; 13 bases are shared with TRBD2. There are 18 residues in the CDR3. The J segment lost 0 bases and the V segment lost 5 bases, leaving 9 bases of the junction unmatched. Germline V gene sequence: CDR1 SEHNR, CDR2 FQNEAQ (reference sequence). The CDR3 sequence is CASSETSGRAQHQETQYF. CDR3 sequence (DNA): TGTGCCAGCAGCGAAACTAGCGGGAGGGCACAACACCAAGAGACCCAGTACTTC. The whole variable domain, filled in from reference TRBV7-9 and TRBJ2-5, reads DTGVSQNPRHKITKRGQNVTFRCDPISEHNRLYWYRQTLGQGPEFLTYFQNEAQLEKSRLLSDRFSAERPKGSFSTLEIQRTEQGDSAMYLCASSETSGRAQHQETQYFGPGTRLLVL.

The CDR3 spells CSARLASSYNEQFF. In DNA form, the CDR3 reads TGCAGCGCACGACTAGCGAGCTCCTACAATGAGCAGTTCTTC. V usage is TRBV29-1 and J usage is TRBJ2-1, with 8 bases that match TRBD2. V lost 7 bases and J lost 0; bases outside the gene matches: 5. CDR3 length: 14 amino acids. Germline CDR1 SQVTM, CDR2 ANQGSEA.

J is TRBJ2-4 and V is TRBV28; TRBD1 aligns across 8 bases. The V gene's germline CDR1 is MDHEN and CDR2 SYDVKM. The V and J ends lost 1 base and 9 bases, in that order; junction bases with no gene match: 8. The CDR3 has 15 residues. Here the CDR3 DNA reads TGTGCCAGCAGTTTATCCGGACAGGGATTCGCCATTCAGTACTTC. The encoded protein is CASSLSGQGFAIQYF.

This clone was recorded once. The chain is built from TRBV15 and TRBJ2-1; 13 bases are a match to TRBD2. The CDR3 totals 18 residues. Germline values: CDR1 LNHNV, CDR2 YYDKDF (reference sequence). V lost 0 bases, J lost 6 bases, and 8 bases stayed unmatched. The CDR3 DNA reads TGTGCCACCAGCAGAGACCCGCGGACTAGCGGGAGAGGCAATGAGCAGTTCTTC. It is translated as CATSRDPRTSGRGNEQFF.

The rearrangement uses TRBV6-2 or TRBV6-3 and TRBJ1-5, with D perhaps matching TRBD1 (6 bases). V was shortened by 6 bases and J by 2 bases, with 17 bases between the two germline ends. Germline CDR1 reads MNHEY; CDR2 reads SVGEGT. The length of the CDR3 is 16 residues. CDR3 coding DNA: TGTGCCAGCAGCCCCCCGACAGGATTAGGCAATCAGCCCCAGCATTTT. This encodes CASSPPTGLGNQPQHF.

The genes are TRBV5-4 and TRBJ1-1; a possible D gene is TRBD1 (6 bases). The CDR3 sequence is 16 residues long. Germline CDR1 and CDR2: SGHNT and YYREEE (reference sequence). V was cut by 4 bases and J by 0 bases, with 16 bases left in between. The CDR3 region is CASSRKAGVMNTEAFF. CDR3 coding DNA: TGTGCCAGCAGCCGAAAGGCAGGGGTCATGAACACTGAAGCTTTCTTT.

There are a few counts of this clone. The V call is TRBV29-1, the J call TRBJ2-3; perhaps TRBD1 as D (6 bases). Germline CDR1 and CDR2: SQVTM and ANQGSEA. The CDR3 spans 11 residues. V was trimmed by 7 bases and J by 9 bases, leaving 14 bases between them. Here the CDR3 reads CSAVTGQTQYF. In nucleotides, the CDR3 is TGCAGCGCTGTGACAGGCCAAACGCAGTATTTT.

V usage is TRBV30 and J usage is TRBJ1-5; 7 bases fit TRBD1. The CDR3 is 17 amino acids. Trimming removed 1 base from V and 2 bases from J; junction bases left unmatched: 11. The germline gives CDR1 GTSNPN, CDR2 SVGIG (reference sequence). For the CDR3, the DNA is TGTGCCTGGAGTGCCAGGGGGTCCCGGGTGCGCAATCAGCCCCAGCATTTT. Its translation is CAWSARGSRVRNQPQHF.

The genes are TRBV5-1 and TRBJ2-7; TRBD2 agrees at 10 bases. The CDR3 spans 18 residues. J lost 6 bases, V lost 3 bases, and 18 bases had no gene match. CDR1 SGHRS and CDR2 YFSETQ come from the germline V gene. CDR3 residues: CASSSTAPLAGEVGEQYF. As DNA, the CDR3 is TGCGCCAGCAGCTCTACGGCCCCTCTAGCGGGAGAGGTCGGCGAGCAGTACTTC.

This clone was seen just once. The chain has TRBV25-1 and TRBJ1-1, with TRBD1 matching over 7 bases. CDR3 length: 13 residues. V trimming: 3 bases; J trimming: 10 bases; junction bases outside the gene matches: 8. From germline, CDR1 is MGHDK and CDR2 SYGVNS. CDR3 protein: CASSDTGAHGAFF. CDR3 nucleotide sequence: TGTGCCAGCAGTGATACAGGGGCACATGGAGCTTTCTTT. Supplemented by reference TRBV25-1 and TRBJ1-1, the full variable domain reads EADIYQTPRYLVIGTGKKITLECSQTMGHDKMYWYQQDPGMELHLIHYSYGVNSTEKGDLSSESTVSRIRTEHFPLTLESARPSHTSQYLCASSDTGAHGAFFGQGTRLTVV.